The next 20 T cell receptor beta chains were all read from a single sample in a study of T cell responses to AZD1222 COVID-19 vaccine (dated by TCRdb to the early 2020s). Library generation was performed with the immunoSEQ multiplex PCR assay. The immuneACCESS repertoire file appears here via TCRdb, limited to in-frame rearrangements. These files lack a portion of the clones; in checked studies, under half of the deficit traces to unresolved V genes, and the cause of the others is not known. For this sample there are some 80,000 clones; 88% appear just once. Over 8% of the sample lies in the top ten. In light of the paper, this sample's time point label describes: about 28 days (+/-7) after the second vaccine dose. In light of the paper, this sample's treatment or condition label describes: meningococcal conjugate vaccine given as trial control. Sequenced here: peripheral blood, sampled 28 days after the second dose of the MenACWY control vaccine. The receptor set was obtained from an adult who received the MenACWY meningococcal vaccine as a control.

V gene TRBV4-3 combines with J gene TRBJ1-1; tentative D call: TRBD1 (6 bases). V lost 0 bases to trimming and J lost 1 base, with 15 bases between them. Germline values: CDR1 LGHNA, CDR2 YSLEER. The length of the CDR3 is 17 residues. The CDR3: CASSQDRADRENTEAFF. CDR3 sequence (DNA): TGCGCCAGCAGCCAAGACCGCGCGGACAGAGAGAACACTGAAGCTTTCTTT.

This chain joins TRBV30 and TRBJ2-7; 7 bases agree with TRBD2. The CDR3 contains 11 residues. Germline CDR1 and CDR2: GTSNPN and SVGIG (reference sequence). With 5 bases clipped from V and 4 bases from J, the junction kept 2 bases outside the gene matches. CDR3 sequence (DNA): TGTGCCTGGGGGGGGGTATACGAGCAGTACTTC. This translates into CAWGGVYEQYF.

J is TRBJ2-2 and V is TRBV6-6; the match to TRBD1 covers 8 bases. This CDR3 spans 16 amino acids. In germline, CDR1 is MNHNY, CDR2 SVGAGI (reference sequence). The junction had 5 bases not matched to a gene; V was cut back by 3 bases and J by 2 bases. For the CDR3, the DNA is TGTGCCAGCAGTTATATCGGGACAGGAAACACCGGGGAGCTGTTTTTT. As protein: CASSYIGTGNTGELFF.

The rearrangement uses TRBV7-8 and TRBJ2-5; D may be TRBD2 (6 bases). V was pared by 6 bases and J by 4 bases, with 18 bases between. Germline V gives CDR1 SGHVS, CDR2 FQNEAQ. The CDR3 length is 15 residues. CDR3 in DNA: TGTGCCAGCAGGACGGAGACTAGTAGGCGAGAGACCCAGTACTTC. Amino acids: CASRTETSRRETQYF. Looking up the rest from reference TRBV7-8 and TRBJ2-5 gives the full variable domain: GAGVSQSPRYKVAKRGQDVALRCDPISGHVSLFWYQQALGQGPEFLTYFQNEAQLDKSGLPSDRFFAERPEGSVSTLKIQRTQQEDSAVYLCASRTETSRRETQYFGPGTRLLVL.

This chain joins TRBV3-1 (or the pseudogene TRBV3-2) and TRBJ2-2, with unresolved D. The CDR3 runs 12 residues. V lost 3 bases, J lost 9 bases, and 8 bases lay in between. The germline V gene has CDR1 LGHDT and CDR2 YNNKEL (reference sequence). This CDR3 is CASSQVERELFF. The CDR3, as DNA: TGTGCCAGCAGCCAGGTCGAGCGGGAGCTGTTTTTT.

The gene calls are TRBV4-2 and TRBJ1-1; the match to TRBD1 covers 7 bases. V dropped 0 bases and J dropped 4; count of bases not matched to a gene: 5. The length of the CDR3 is 15 residues. Germline V gene lookup returns CDR1 LGHNA and CDR2 YNFKEQ. The CDR3 sequence: CASSQEDREGTEAFF. The DNA of the CDR3 is TGTGCCAGCAGCCAAGAAGACAGGGAAGGCACTGAAGCTTTCTTT.

This clone was seen once. The chain carries TRBV14 and TRBJ1-6; D is possibly TRBD1 (6 bases). V lost 0 bases, J lost 0 bases, and 15 bases lay in between. The CDR3 is 19 amino acids. CDR1 is SGHDN and CDR2 is FVKESK in the germline V gene. CDR3: CASSQDWGGLSSYNSPLHF. As DNA, the CDR3 is TGTGCCAGCAGCCAAGATTGGGGGGGCCTCAGCTCCTATAATTCACCCCTCCACTTT.

In this sample, this clone turned up a few times. The chain joins TRBV28 to TRBJ2-3; perhaps D is TRBD1 or TRBD2 (6 bases each). The length of the CDR3 is 15 residues. V was cut by 2 bases and J by 8 bases, with 17 bases left in between. From germline, CDR1 is MDHEN and CDR2 SYDVKM. This CDR3 reads CASSLARGLFVTQYF. As DNA, the CDR3 is TGTGCCAGCAGTTTAGCTCGGGGGCTGTTCGTTACGCAGTATTTT. Looking up the rest from reference TRBV28 and TRBJ2-3 gives the full variable domain: DVKVTQSSRYLVKRTGEKVFLECVQDMDHENMFWYRQDPGLGLRLIYFSYDVKMKEKGDIPEGYSVSREKKERFSLILESASTNQTSMYLCASSLARGLFVTQYFGPGTRLTVL.

In this sample, this clone turned up once. CDR3 residues: CASSYSGPNNSPLHF. The DNA of the CDR3 is TGTGCCAGCAGTTACTCAGGACCAAATAATTCACCCCTCCACTTT. The chain recombines TRBV6-5 with TRBJ1-6; D ambiguous. The CDR3 loop spans 15 amino acids. The V end was cut by 0 bases, the J end by 5 bases, with 8 bases between. CDR1 is MNHEY, CDR2 SVGAGI, per germline.

The chain has TRBV6-5 and TRBJ1-6, with TRBD1 as a possible D gene (5 bases). Trimming took 4 bases from V and 9 from J, leaving 13 bases between them. CDR3 length: 14 residues. Germline values: CDR1 MNHEY, CDR2 SVGAGI. CDR3 in DNA: TGTGCCAGCAGTTTGACAGTTTGGAGTTCACCCCTCCACTTT. Its translation is CASSLTVWSSPLHF.

This sequence joins TRBV7-2 and TRBJ2-7; D is possibly TRBD1 (6 bases). The V gene's germline CDR1 is SGHTA and CDR2 FQGNSA. The CDR3 runs to 13 residues. Trimming shortened V by 1 base and J by 5 bases, and 9 bases separated the two germline ends. CDR3 bases: TGTGCCAGCAGCTTAGAGGGGGTGGACGAGCAGTACTTC. This encodes CASSLEGVDEQYF.

The chain carries TRBV6-5 and TRBJ2-7, with D unclear. The CDR3 runs to 13 residues. Germline V gene sequence: CDR1 MNHEY, CDR2 SVGAGI. V was pared by 4 bases and J by 1 base, with 8 bases between. The CDR3 nucleotides are TGTGCCAGCAGTTTAACAGCTTCCTACGAGCAGTACTTC. Encoded protein: CASSLTASYEQYF.

This rearrangement joins TRBV7-2 to TRBJ1-1, with D tentatively TRBD1 (5 bases). This CDR3 region has 14 residues. Trimming cost V 5 bases and J 7 bases, with 17 bases left between them. CDR1 and CDR2 from the germline V gene are SGHTA and FQGNSA. The CDR3 nucleotides read TGTGCCAGCAGCGCCCTGGGGGGGGATAGTGAAGCTTTCTTT. Protein sequence: CASSALGGDSEAFF.

J is TRBJ1-1 and V is TRBV4-1, with unresolved D. Trimming removed 4 bases from V and 6 bases from J, with 12 bases in between. This CDR3 has 13 residues. From germline, CDR1 is MGHRA and CDR2 YSYEKL. CDR3: CASSPRGGAEAFF. In DNA, the CDR3 is TGCGCCAGCAGCCCGCGGGGTGGGGCTGAAGCTTTCTTT.

This sequence joins TRBV2 and TRBJ2-1; TRBD2 agrees at 8 bases. The germline CDR1 and CDR2 sequences are SNHLY and FYNNEI. The CDR3 runs to 16 residues. J gave up 6 bases and V 6 bases, and 13 bases lay outside the gene matches. DNA of the CDR3: TGTGCCAGCAGCGCCGACGGGGGGGCCAACTTCAATGAGCAGTTCTTC. Amino acids: CASSADGGANFNEQFF.

The chain uses TRBV18 and TRBJ1-4; no clear D. This CDR3 has 14 amino acids. Germline V lookup: CDR1 KGHSH, CDR2 LQKENI. With 3 bases removed from V and 3 bases from J, the gap between germline ends came to 8 bases. This chain's CDR3 is CASSPSGSNEKLFF. CDR3 bases: TGTGCCAGCTCACCTTCGGGGTCTAATGAAAAACTGTTTTTT.

The V and J genes are TRBV9 and TRBJ2-1; no firm D call. V lost 2 bases and J lost 4, with 1 base in between. Germline V gene sequence: CDR1 SGDLS, CDR2 YYNGEE. This CDR3 spans 11 amino acids. CDR3 region: CASSVYNEQFF. The CDR3 DNA sequence: TGTGCCAGCAGCGTTTACAATGAGCAGTTCTTC.

The V and J genes are TRBV6-5 and TRBJ2-3, with a possible D match to TRBD2 (7 bases). The germline CDR1 and CDR2 sequences are MNHEY and SVGAGI. Trimming pared 8 bases from V and 7 bases from J, leaving 13 bases between. This CDR3 has 12 residues. The CDR3 DNA is TGTGCCAGCGAAGGGGGGGACTATACGCAGTATTTT. This translates into CASEGGDYTQYF.

V is TRBV28 and J is TRBJ2-7, with D unclear. Trimming cost V 4 bases and J 9 bases, with 16 bases left between them. Germline V CDR1 and CDR2: MDHEN, SYDVKM. The CDR3 has 13 amino acids. DNA for the CDR3: TGTGCCAGCAGTTCCTCATCTACTGGTAGGCAGTACTTC. Residues: CASSSSSTGRQYF.

The V and J genes are TRBV16 and TRBJ1-1; 9 bases map to TRBD1. Looked up from germline, CDR1 is KGHSY and CDR2 is FQNENV. This CDR3 has 14 residues. The V and J ends lost 1 base and 4 bases, in that order; junction bases with no gene match: 1. CDR3 protein: CASSQLQGATEAFF. The CDR3 nucleotides are TGTGCCAGCAGCCAATTACAGGGGGCCACTGAAGCTTTCTTT.